The next 6 T cell receptor beta chains were all read from a single sample in a study of molecular identifiers for immune sequencing clone quantification. MiXCR, applied by TCRdb to the PCR reads, yields one record per CDR3 protein. The sample holds about 500,000 distinct CDR3 sequences; roughly 26% are singletons and the top ten take just over 0.75%. Sequencing was carried out using naive CD8+ T cells from blood, with Jurkat cell RNA spiked in. The sample's subset: FACS-sorted CD8+CD4-CCR7+CD45RA+ naive T cells. The receptor source for this set is a human donor in good health. Some libraries in this study had Jurkat cell RNA spiked in.

The V gene is TRBV7-9, the J gene TRBJ2-1; TRBD2 aligns across 16 bases. CDR1 and CDR2 from the germline V gene are SEHNR and FQNEAQ (reference sequence). CDR3 length: 18 residues. The V gene end was trimmed by 5 bases and the J gene end by 9 bases; junction bases not matched to a gene: 13. The CDR3 region is CASSLPILGTSGRGEQFF. The CDR3 region has the DNA TGTGCCAGCAGCCTCCCAATACTCGGGACTAGCGGGAGGGGTGAGCAGTTCTTC.

The gene calls are TRBV3-1 and TRBJ2-5; D is undetermined. Trimming took 4 bases from V and 2 from J, leaving 17 bases between them. Per the germline V gene, CDR1 is LGHDT and CDR2 is YNNKEL (reference sequence). CDR3 length equals 16 residues. The DNA for the CDR3 is TGTGCCAGCAGCCCACATCAGGTGGGAAGACAAGAGACCCAGTACTTC. Amino acid sequence: CASSPHQVGRQETQYF.

About this clonotype itself: A much larger clone lies one base from this, so it may be a read error. J is TRBJ1-5 and V is TRBV2; 7 bases are shared with TRBD1. Germline V gene sequence: CDR1 SNHLY, CDR2 FYNNEI. V gave up 5 bases and J gave up 4 bases; unmatched junction bases: 11. The CDR3 is 16 amino acids. CDR3 DNA: TGTGCCAGCAGTCCCGACAGGGCAAATAGGAATCAGCCCCAGCATTTT. It translates to CASSPDRANRNQPQHF.

Regarding this clonotype: Its ends do not fully match the called genes, so a read error is possible. This sequence joins TRBV15 and TRBJ2-5, with 7 bases matching TRBD1. The CDR3 runs 13 residues. CDR1 and CDR2 (germline): LNHNV, YYDKDF (reference sequence). The CDR3 sequence is CATRDRPQEPQYF. The CDR3 bases are TGTGCCACCAGGGACAGGCCCCAAGAGCCCCAGTACTTC.

Concerning this clonotype itself: One junction end does not reproduce the germline sequence, and a read error may be involved. The chain uses TRBV7-6 and TRBJ1-1, with D perhaps TRBD1 (6 bases). The length of the CDR3 is 16 residues. Looked up from germline, CDR1 is SGHVS and CDR2 is FNYEAQ. The CDR3 DNA reads as TGTGCCAGCAGCTTAGCGTGGGACAACATGAACACTGGAGCTTTCTTT. Its translation is CASSLAWDNMNTGAFF.

Concerning this clonotype itself: One end of the junction is discordant with germline, which a read error may explain. The V call is TRBV29-1, the J call TRBJ2-3; 7 bases agree with TRBD2. The CDR3 contains 14 residues. Germline V lookup: CDR1 SQVTM, CDR2 ANQGSEA. The CDR3 bases are TGCAGCGTTGTAGGGCCAGCGGGAATAGATACACAGTATTTT. This encodes CSVVGPAGIDTQYF.